Listed below are T cell receptor beta chains from one sample, sequenced in a study of OX40 agonist ivuxolimab in advanced cancers. Only in-frame clones appear in the TCRdb table, and some are missing; sequencing was by immunoSEQ multiplex PCR. The sample lists 30,000 to 35,000 clones, 89% occurring once. The sample was CD4+ or CD8+ T cells sorted from blood, taken in a trial of the OX40 agonist ivuxolimab. These receptors came from an adult with an advanced solid tumor such as melanoma, head and neck, liver or kidney cancer. The CDR3 runs from the conserved cysteine through the conserved F or W. D genes are given only for firm matches. Some rows mark clone size as missing; the rest say once, few, many or name a class of expanded clone.

V gene: TRBV5-4; J gene: TRBJ2-7; clone size: -; D gene: TRBD1; CDR3 DNA: TGTGCCAGCAGCCCGGGACAGAACTACGAGCAGTACTTC; CDR3 protein: CASSPGQNYEQYF
V gene: TRBV11-2; J gene: TRBJ1-4; clone size: -; D gene: -; CDR3 DNA: TGTGCCAGCAGCTCCGGAGGGGTAGGGGAAAAACTGTTTTTT; CDR3 protein: CASSSGGVGEKLFF
V gene: TRBV7-9; J gene: TRBJ2-7; clone size: -; D gene: -; CDR3 DNA: TGTGCCAGCAGCCCCGGAGGCTACGAGCAGTACTTC; CDR3 protein: CASSPGGYEQYF
V gene: TRBV27; J gene: TRBJ2-7; clone size: -; D gene: -; CDR3 DNA: TGTGCCAGCAGACGACCGGACAGACCAACCTACGAGCAGTACTTC; CDR3 protein: CASRRPDRPTYEQYF
V gene: TRBV7-9; J gene: TRBJ2-2; clone size: -; D gene: -; CDR3 DNA: TGTGCCAGCAGCTCAAACTTACTAGAGACCGGGGAGCTGTTTTTT; CDR3 protein: CASSSNLLETGELFF
V gene: TRBV13; J gene: TRBJ1-2; clone size: -; D gene: -; CDR3 DNA: TGTGCCAGCAGCTCCATAACGGAGGGCGGTTTACGCTATGGCTACACCTTC; CDR3 protein: CASSSITEGGLRYGYTF
V gene: TRBV6-5; J gene: TRBJ2-7; clone size: -; D gene: -; CDR3 DNA: TGTGCCAGCAGTAGCGCTGCAGGCGAGCAGTACTTC; CDR3 protein: CASSSAAGEQYF
V gene: TRBV7-3; J gene: TRBJ2-1; clone size: -; D gene: TRBD2; CDR3 DNA: TGTGCCAGCAGCTTAGCGGGAGTGGGTAATGAGCAGTTCTTC; CDR3 protein: CASSLAGVGNEQFF
V gene: TRBV11-2; J gene: TRBJ2-1; clone size: few; D gene: -; CDR3 DNA: TGTGCCAGCAGCTTACTAGGCTATGAGCAGTTCTTC; CDR3 protein: CASSLLGYEQFF
V gene: TRBV19; J gene: TRBJ1-2; clone size: -; D gene: -; CDR3 DNA: TGTGCCAGTAGTATCATAGCAGGGAGCTATGGCTACACCTTC; CDR3 protein: CASSIIAGSYGYTF
V gene: TRBV6-5; J gene: TRBJ2-7; clone size: -; D gene: -; CDR3 DNA: TGTGCCAGCAGTTACGATTCAGGAGCCTACGAGCAGTACTTC; CDR3 protein: CASSYDSGAYEQYF
V gene: TRBV19; J gene: TRBJ2-1; clone size: -; D gene: -; CDR3 DNA: TGTGCCAGTAGTATCCCACAGGGAATGTATAATGAGCAGTTCTTC; CDR3 protein: CASSIPQGMYNEQFF
V gene: TRBV29-1; J gene: TRBJ2-1; clone size: -; D gene: -; CDR3 DNA: TGCAGCGCTCACCAGGGACCTACCTACAATGAGCAGTTCTTC; CDR3 protein: CSAHQGPTYNEQFF
V gene: TRBV11-1; J gene: TRBJ2-1; clone size: -; D gene: TRBD2; CDR3 DNA: TGTGCCAGCAGCGGACCGGGACTAGCGGGGGGTGAGCAGTTCTTC; CDR3 protein: CASSGPGLAGGEQFF
V gene: TRBV6-5; J gene: TRBJ2-3; clone size: -; D gene: -; CDR3 DNA: TGTGCCAGCAGCTCTTTAGCGGAAGGCACAGATACGCAGTATTTT; CDR3 protein: CASSSLAEGTDTQYF
V gene: TRBV15; J gene: TRBJ1-1; clone size: -; D gene: -; CDR3 DNA: TGTGCCACCAGCAGACTAAGTAACACTGAAGCTTTCTTT; CDR3 protein: CATSRLSNTEAFF
V gene: TRBV19; J gene: TRBJ2-1; clone size: -; D gene: TRBD2; CDR3 DNA: TGTGCCTGTACTACTAGCGGGGGGGCGGATGAGCAGTTCTTC; CDR3 protein: CACTTSGGADEQFF
V gene: TRBV7-9; J gene: TRBJ1-2; clone size: -; D gene: -; CDR3 DNA: TGTGCCAGCACCCTTGGAGGTGTATATGGCTACACCTTC; CDR3 protein: CASTLGGVYGYTF
V gene: TRBV27; J gene: TRBJ2-5; clone size: -; D gene: -; CDR3 DNA: TGTGCCAGCAGCCGAGGTGACTCACAGTACCAAGAGACCCAGTACTTC; CDR3 protein: CASSRGDSQYQETQYF
V gene: TRBV2; J gene: TRBJ2-7; clone size: -; D gene: TRBD1; CDR3 DNA: TGTGCCAGCACCCCGGACAGGGGGCCCTACGAGCAGTACTTC; CDR3 protein: CASTPDRGPYEQYF
V gene: TRBV6-1; J gene: TRBJ2-1; clone size: -; D gene: -; CDR3 DNA: TGTGCCAGCAGTAATTGGGGGAATGAGCAGTTCTTC; CDR3 protein: CASSNWGNEQFF
V gene: TRBV27; J gene: TRBJ2-5; clone size: -; D gene: -; CDR3 DNA: TGTGCCAGCAGTTCAATGCCCGGCGGGGAAGAGACCCAGTACTTC; CDR3 protein: CASSSMPGGEETQYF
V gene: TRBV7-8; J gene: TRBJ2-7; clone size: -; D gene: -; CDR3 DNA: TGTGCCAGCAGCTTAATAAACGACGAGCAGTACTTC; CDR3 protein: CASSLINDEQYF
V gene: TRBV29-1; J gene: TRBJ1-2; clone size: -; D gene: -; CDR3 DNA: TGCAGCGTTGTTTCCGGTACTTATGGCTACACCTTC; CDR3 protein: CSVVSGTYGYTF
V gene: TRBV7-6; J gene: TRBJ1-1; clone size: -; D gene: -; CDR3 DNA: TGTGCCAGCAGCTTAATTCCCCGGGGAGACACTGAAGCTTTCTTT; CDR3 protein: CASSLIPRGDTEAFF
V gene: TRBV4-1; J gene: TRBJ2-7; clone size: once; D gene: TRBD1; CDR3 DNA: TGCGCCAGCAGCCAAGATCCACAGGGGGCTAGCGGATACTACGAGCAGTACTTC; CDR3 protein: CASSQDPQGASGYYEQYF
V gene: TRBV2; J gene: TRBJ2-7; clone size: -; D gene: -; CDR3 DNA: TGTGCCAGCAGTGTACTTGCTTCCCCCTACGAGCAGTACTTC; CDR3 protein: CASSVLASPYEQYF
V gene: TRBV9; J gene: TRBJ2-4; clone size: -; D gene: -; CDR3 DNA: TGTGCCAGCAGCGTAGACGGACTAGCCAAAAACATTCAGTACTTC; CDR3 protein: CASSVDGLAKNIQYF
V gene: TRBV29-1; J gene: TRBJ2-7; clone size: -; D gene: TRBD1; CDR3 DNA: TGCAGCGTTGATGTCGGGACAGGGTTATACGAGCAGTACTTC; CDR3 protein: CSVDVGTGLYEQYF
V gene: TRBV16; J gene: TRBJ1-5; clone size: -; D gene: -; CDR3 DNA: TGTGCCAGCAGCCCCGGACTGGGGGGAGGTAACCAGCCCCAGCATTTT; CDR3 protein: CASSPGLGGGNQPQHF
V gene: TRBV6-5; J gene: TRBJ1-5; clone size: -; D gene: -; CDR3 DNA: TGTGCCAGCAGCAGAGGCAGAAAAAATCAGCCCCAGCATTTT; CDR3 protein: CASSRGRKNQPQHF